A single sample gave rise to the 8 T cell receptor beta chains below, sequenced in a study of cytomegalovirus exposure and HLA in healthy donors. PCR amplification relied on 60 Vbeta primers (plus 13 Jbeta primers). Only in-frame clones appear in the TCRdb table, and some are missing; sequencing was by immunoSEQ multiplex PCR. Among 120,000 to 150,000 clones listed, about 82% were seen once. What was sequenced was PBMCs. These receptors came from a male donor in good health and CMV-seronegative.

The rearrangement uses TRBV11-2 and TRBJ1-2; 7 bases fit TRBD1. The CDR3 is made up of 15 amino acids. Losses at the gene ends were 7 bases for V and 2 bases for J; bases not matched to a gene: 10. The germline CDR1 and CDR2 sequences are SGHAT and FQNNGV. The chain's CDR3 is CASTWDRERNYGYTF. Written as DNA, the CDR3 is TGTGCCAGCACCTGGGACAGAGAACGCAACTATGGCTACACCTTC.

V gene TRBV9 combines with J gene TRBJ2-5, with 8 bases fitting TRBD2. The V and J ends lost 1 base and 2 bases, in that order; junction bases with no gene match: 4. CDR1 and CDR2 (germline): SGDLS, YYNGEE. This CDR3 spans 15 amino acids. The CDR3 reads CASSVRTSGQETQYF. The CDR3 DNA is TGTGCCAGCAGCGTAAGAACTAGCGGACAAGAGACCCAGTACTTC.

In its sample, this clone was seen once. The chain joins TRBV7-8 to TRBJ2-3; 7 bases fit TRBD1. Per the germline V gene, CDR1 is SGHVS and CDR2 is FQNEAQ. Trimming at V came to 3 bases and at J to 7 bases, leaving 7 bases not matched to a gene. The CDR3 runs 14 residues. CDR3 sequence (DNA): TGTGCCAGCAGCTTTTATTCCAGGGGGAATACGCAGTATTTT. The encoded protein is CASSFYSRGNTQYF. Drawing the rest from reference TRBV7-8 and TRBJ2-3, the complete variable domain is GAGVSQSPRYKVAKRGQDVALRCDPISGHVSLFWYQQALGQGPEFLTYFQNEAQLDKSGLPSDRFFAERPEGSVSTLKIQRTQQEDSAVYLCASSFYSRGNTQYFGPGTRLTVL.

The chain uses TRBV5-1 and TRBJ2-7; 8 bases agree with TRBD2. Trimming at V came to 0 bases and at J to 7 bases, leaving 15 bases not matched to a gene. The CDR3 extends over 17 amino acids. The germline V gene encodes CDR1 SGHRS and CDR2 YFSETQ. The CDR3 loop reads CASSLAGREVVGDEQYF. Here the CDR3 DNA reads TGCGCCAGCAGCTTGGCTGGGCGGGAGGTGGTAGGGGATGAGCAGTACTTC.

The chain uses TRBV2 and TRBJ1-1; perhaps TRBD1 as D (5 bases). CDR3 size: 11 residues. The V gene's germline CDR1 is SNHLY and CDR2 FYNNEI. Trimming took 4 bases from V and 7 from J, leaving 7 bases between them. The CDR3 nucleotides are TGTGCCAGCAGTGGGGGCAATGAAGCTTTCTTT. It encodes CASSGGNEAFF. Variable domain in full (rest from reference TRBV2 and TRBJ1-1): EPEVTQTPSHQVTQMGQEVILRCVPISNHLYFYWYRQILGQKVEFLVSFYNNEISEKSEIFDDQFSVERPDGSNFTLKIRSTKLEDSAMYFCASSGGNEAFFGQGTRLTVV.

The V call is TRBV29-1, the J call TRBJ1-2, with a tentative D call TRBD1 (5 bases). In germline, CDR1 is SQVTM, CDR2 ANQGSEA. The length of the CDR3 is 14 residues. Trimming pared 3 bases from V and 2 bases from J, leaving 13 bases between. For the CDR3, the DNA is TGCAGCGTTGAGGGGCGGGGCGGGAACTATGGCTACACCTTC. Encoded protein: CSVEGRGGNYGYTF.

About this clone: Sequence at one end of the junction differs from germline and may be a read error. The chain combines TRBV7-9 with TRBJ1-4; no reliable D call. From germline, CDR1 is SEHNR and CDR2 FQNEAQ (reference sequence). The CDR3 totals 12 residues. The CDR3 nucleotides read TGTTCCAGCAGCTTAGCTTTCGGAAAACTGTTTTTT. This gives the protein CSSSLAFGKLFF.

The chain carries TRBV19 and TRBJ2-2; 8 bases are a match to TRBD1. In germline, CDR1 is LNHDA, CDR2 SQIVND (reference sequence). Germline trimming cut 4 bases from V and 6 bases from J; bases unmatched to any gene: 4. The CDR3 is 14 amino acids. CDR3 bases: TGTGCCAGTAGTAGTAACAGGGGGTCCGGGGAGCTGTTTTTT. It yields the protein CASSSNRGSGELFF.